This entry lists 28 T cell receptor beta chains sequenced from one sample in a study of shared clonotypes between healthy human individuals. This table comes from immunoSEQ multiplex PCR, and its TCRdb copy is limited to in-frame clones, with some not included. The sample shows roughly 2,000,000 clones, roughly 95% of them seen only once. Naive CD8 cells were CD45RO-negative, positively selected for CCR7, excluding terminally differentiated effector memory CD45RA+ cells. Sequencing was done on a sample of naive CD8+ T cells sorted from blood. Receptors originate from a young man in good health.

This chain links TRBV7-9 with TRBJ2-2; no clear D gene. CDR1 is SEHNR, CDR2 FQNEAQ, per germline (reference sequence). V was clipped by 9 bases and J by 1 base, with 9 bases between them. The CDR3 has 13 amino acids. CDR3 residues: CARAPENTGELFF. The CDR3, as DNA: TGTGCCAGGGCCCCAGAGAACACCGGGGAGCTGTTTTTT.

This chain links TRBV10-2 with TRBJ1-2; no reliable D call. V was cut by 6 bases and J by 5 bases, with 16 bases left in between. CDR1 WSHSY and CDR2 SAAADI come from the germline V gene. This CDR3 comprises 14 residues. DNA for the CDR3: TGCGCCAGCAGGGCCACGGCCGAGGGTTATGGCTACACCTTC. Amino acid sequence: CASRATAEGYGYTF.

The gene calls are TRBV30 and TRBJ1-1, with 8 bases identical to TRBD1. Per the germline V gene, CDR1 is GTSNPN and CDR2 is SVGIG (reference sequence). Trimming at V came to 3 bases and at J to 7 bases, leaving 7 bases not matched to a gene. This CDR3 region has 13 residues. CDR3 protein: CAWSPDRGGEAFF. CDR3 coding DNA: TGTGCCTGGAGCCCTGACAGGGGAGGTGAAGCTTTCTTT. The full variable domain, completed using reference TRBV30 and TRBJ1-1, is SQTIHQWPATLVQPVGSPLSLECTVEGTSNPNLYWYRQAAGRGLQLLFYSVGIGQISSEVPQNLSASRPQDRQFILSSKKLLLSDSGFYLCAWSPDRGGEAFFGQGTRLTVV.

The chain links TRBV4-1 to TRBJ2-3, with 8 positions matching TRBD2. The CDR3 covers 15 residues. The trim removed 6 bases at V and 2 bases at J, leaving 7 bases unmatched. Looked up from germline, CDR1 is MGHRA and CDR2 is YSYEKL. In nucleotides, the CDR3 is TGCGCCAGCAGTCATAGCGGGGACTTCACAGATACGCAGTATTTT. This codes for CASSHSGDFTDTQYF.

The rearrangement joins TRBV27 to TRBJ2-7, with a possible D match to TRBD1 (6 bases). The CDR3 is 14 amino acids. Germline V CDR1 and CDR2: MNHEY, SMNVEV (reference sequence). V was pared by 4 bases and J by 6 bases, with 16 bases between. CDR3 residues: CASSSRGDYFEQYF. The CDR3 DNA reads TGTGCCAGCAGTTCCAGGGGAGATTATTTCGAGCAGTACTTC.

The V and J genes are TRBV6-6 and TRBJ2-1, with D maybe TRBD2 (5 bases). With 1 base removed from V and 4 bases from J, the gap between germline ends came to 11 bases. The CDR3 is made up of 15 amino acids. Per the germline V gene, CDR1 is MNHNY and CDR2 is SVGAGI (reference sequence). In DNA, the CDR3 is TGTGCCAGCAGTTACTTTGGCGGCGGGTACAATGAGCAGTTCTTC. Amino acids: CASSYFGGGYNEQFF.

V usage is TRBV27 and J usage is TRBJ2-7; no clear D. Per germline, CDR1 MNHEY and CDR2 SMNVEV (reference sequence). CDR3 length: 13 amino acids. Deletions cut 5 bases from V and 2 bases from J, with 10 bases between. The CDR3 DNA is TGTGCCAGCAGTCCGACCGCCACCTACGAGCAGTACTTC. This codes for CASSPTATYEQYF.

This chain connects TRBV6-1 to TRBJ2-7; maybe TRBD1 (6 bases). The germline V gene encodes CDR1 MNHNS and CDR2 SASEGT. The CDR3 sequence is 14 residues long. Trimming shortened V by 3 bases and J by 2 bases, and 11 bases separated the two germline ends. For the CDR3, the DNA is TGTGCCAGCAGTGATATGAACAGGGCCTACGAGCAGTACTTC. Translation gives CASSDMNRAYEQYF.

This chain uses TRBV7-6 with TRBJ2-7; D gene unclear. Germline-derived CDR1 and CDR2 are SGHVS and FNYEAQ. The CDR3 consists of 12 residues. Deletions cut 2 bases from V and 6 bases from J, with 8 bases between. The DNA of the CDR3 is TGTGCCAGCAGCTTACAAGGGCTCGAGCAGTACTTC. Translation: CASSLQGLEQYF.

This chain joins TRBV6-5 and TRBJ2-1, with D possibly being TRBD1 (5 bases). CDR3 length: 14 amino acids. Trimming removed 8 bases at V and 8 bases at J, with 19 bases between. Germline CDR1 MNHEY, CDR2 SVGAGI. Here the CDR3 DNA reads TGTGCCAGCTCTCTGGGGCTGGGTGAGGATGAGCAGTTCTTC. Translated: CASSLGLGEDEQFF.

This sequence joins TRBV7-9 and TRBJ1-5, with 7 bases that match TRBD1. Germline V gene data show CDR1 as SEHNR and CDR2 as FQNEAQ (reference sequence). Trimming at V came to 10 bases and at J to 3 bases, leaving 9 bases not matched to a gene. This CDR3 has 14 amino acids. This chain's CDR3 is CATGGDSDNQPQHF. In DNA form, the CDR3 reads TGTGCCACCGGGGGGGACAGCGACAATCAGCCCCAGCATTTT.

CDR3 protein: CASSLGRGVGDTEAFF. DNA for the CDR3: TGTGCCAGCAGCCTAGGTCGGGGGGTTGGTGACACTGAAGCTTTCTTT. The chain joins TRBV11-2 to TRBJ1-1, with D maybe TRBD1 (5 bases). This CDR3 contains 16 residues. The germline gives CDR1 SGHAT, CDR2 FQNNGV. Trimming cost V 5 bases and J 3 bases, with 19 bases left between them.

The rearrangement joins TRBV9 to TRBJ2-3; D not certain. Between the trimmed V and J ends, which lost 5 bases and 1 base, there was a span of 26 bases. The CDR3 has 19 amino acids. Germline V gives CDR1 SGDLS, CDR2 YYNGEE. This CDR3 is CASSVPKDGRSHGTDTQYF. The CDR3 DNA reads as TGTGCCAGCAGTGTCCCCAAGGACGGACGCTCCCACGGCACAGATACGCAGTATTTT.

V usage is TRBV7-9 and J usage is TRBJ2-7, with 7 bases lining up with TRBD1. With V trimmed by 5 bases and J by 5 bases, 9 bases remained unmatched. The CDR3 totals 14 residues. Germline CDR1 SEHNR, CDR2 FQNEAQ (reference sequence). CDR3 sequence: CASSPRQGFNEQYF. CDR3 DNA: TGTGCCAGCAGCCCTAGACAGGGATTCAACGAGCAGTACTTC.

The rearrangement links TRBV7-2 to TRBJ2-4; possibly TRBD2 for D (6 bases). Germline V gene lookup returns CDR1 SGHTA and CDR2 FQGNSA. The CDR3 contains 14 residues. The V end was cut by 6 bases, the J end by 5 bases, with 14 bases between. The CDR3 nucleotides read TGTGCCAGCAGTGATAGCGGTTGGGAAAACATTCAGTACTTC. Translated: CASSDSGWENIQYF.

This clone was seen once. V is TRBV28 and J is TRBJ2-3; TRBD2 matches 8 bases. The germline CDR1 and CDR2 sequences are MDHEN and SYDVKM. The CDR3 spans 16 residues. J gave up 2 bases and V 2 bases, and 6 bases lay outside the gene matches. The CDR3 coding sequence is TGTGCCAGCAGTTTAGGGTGGCGGGGGGACACAGATACGCAGTATTTT. Encoded protein: CASSLGWRGDTDTQYF.

J is TRBJ2-4 and V is TRBV6-5; 8 bases map to TRBD1. The CDR3 has 14 amino acids. V gave up 6 bases and J gave up 3 bases; unmatched junction bases: 4. Germline V gives CDR1 MNHEY, CDR2 SVGAGI. CDR3 loop: CASSPGQVKNIQYF. CDR3 DNA: TGTGCCAGCAGCCCGGGACAGGTCAAAAACATTCAGTACTTC.

The genes are TRBV27 and TRBJ2-7; 8 bases are a match to TRBD2. CDR3 length equals 15 residues. Germline CDR1 and CDR2: MNHEY and SMNVEV (reference sequence). V trimming: 5 bases; J trimming: 2 bases; junction bases outside the gene matches: 8. CDR3 in amino acids: CASSPQRELTYEQYF. The CDR3 nucleotides are TGTGCCAGCAGTCCACAGCGGGAGCTAACCTACGAGCAGTACTTC.

This chain uses TRBV5-1 with TRBJ2-3, with D unresolved. V lost 0 bases and J 2 bases, leaving 13 bases between the germline ends. The germline gives CDR1 SGHRS, CDR2 YFSETQ. The CDR3 contains 16 residues. CDR3 in DNA: TGCGCCAGCAGCTTGGCCGGAGTTGGATTCACAGATACGCAGTATTTT. This translates into CASSLAGVGFTDTQYF.

The V gene is TRBV7-9, the J gene TRBJ1-6; no reliable D call. The germline V gene has CDR1 SEHNR and CDR2 FQNEAQ (reference sequence). The V and J ends lost 6 bases and 11 bases respectively, with 11 bases between them. The CDR3 is 12 amino acids. This CDR3 is CASSLGGAPLHF. Here the CDR3 DNA reads TGTGCCAGCAGTTTGGGCGGCGCACCCCTCCACTTT.

The chain couples TRBV2 to TRBJ2-7, with a weak D call TRBD1 (6 bases). The CDR3 runs to 14 residues. Germline CDR1 is SNHLY and CDR2 is FYNNEI. With 6 bases removed from V and 5 bases from J, the gap between germline ends came to 17 bases. The CDR3 sequence: CASRVGGTFHEQYF. In nucleotides, the CDR3 is TGTGCCAGCAGGGTTGGTGGGACATTCCACGAGCAGTACTTC.

This clone has just one count. The chain recombines TRBV27 with TRBJ1-5, with D maybe TRBD1 (5 bases). The CDR3 sequence is 13 residues long. Germline CDR1 is MNHEY and CDR2 is SMNVEV (reference sequence). The V end lost 6 bases, the J end lost 7 bases, and 13 bases lay between the germline ends. CDR3 in amino acids: CASSTVGEQPQHF. In DNA, the CDR3 is TGTGCCAGCAGCACTGTGGGGGAACAGCCCCAGCATTTT.

CDR3 protein: CASSWPTREPEEQYF. The CDR3 nucleotides are TGTGCCAGCAGCTGGCCGACCAGGGAACCGGAGGAGCAGTACTTC. The chain links TRBV7-9 to TRBJ2-7; the D gene is possibly TRBD1 (5 bases). Germline-derived CDR1 and CDR2 are SEHNR and FQNEAQ (reference sequence). Trimming took off 4 bases at V and 7 bases at J, with 20 bases between the two ends. This CDR3 has 15 amino acids.

DNA for the CDR3: TGTGCCAGTAATCAGGACGGAGAGCAGTTCTTC. It codes for CASNQDGEQFF. The chain is built from TRBV19 and TRBJ2-1; D gene unclear. V was pared by 7 bases and J by 10 bases, with 11 bases between. Germline-derived CDR1 and CDR2 are LNHDA and SQIVND (reference sequence). CDR3 length equals 11 residues.

This chain joins TRBV10-2 and TRBJ2-3; possibly TRBD1 for D (6 bases). CDR1 is WSHSY, CDR2 SAAADI, per germline. This CDR3 is 13 amino acids long. V lost 7 bases, J lost 2 bases, and 10 bases lay in between. CDR3: CASNGGYTDTQYF. Here the CDR3 DNA reads TGCGCCAGCAATGGGGGCTACACAGATACGCAGTATTTT.

This clone was detected only a few times. The J gene is TRBJ1-2, the V gene TRBV2; TRBD1 agrees at 9 bases. Losses at the gene ends were 8 bases for V and 2 bases for J; bases not matched to a gene: 6. The CDR3 consists of 14 residues. The germline CDR1 and CDR2 sequences are SNHLY and FYNNEI. CDR3 nucleotide sequence: TGTGCCAGCGGAGACAGGGGGGCAAACTATGGCTACACCTTC. It codes for CASGDRGANYGYTF.

The J gene is TRBJ2-5, the V gene TRBV19; 13 positions agree with TRBD2. Germline CDR1 is LNHDA and CDR2 is SQIVND (reference sequence). The CDR3 is 16 residues long. V lost 5 bases to trimming and J lost 5 bases; unmatched junction nucleotides: 8. The CDR3 DNA is TGTGCCAGTAGTCTAGGACTAGCGGGGGCTCGGGAGACCCAGTACTTC. This translates into CASSLGLAGARETQYF.

The chain couples TRBV27 to TRBJ1-1, with TRBD1 matching 10 bases. This CDR3 has 13 amino acids. Germline V gene sequence: CDR1 MNHEY, CDR2 SMNVEV (reference sequence). V lost 2 bases and J lost 12; bases outside the gene matches: 6. In DNA, the CDR3 is TGTGCCAGCAGTTTACTGACAGGGGGCGCAACTTTCTTT. Translated: CASSLLTGGATFF.